This T cell receptor (beta chain) came from a study of cytomegalovirus exposure and HLA in healthy donors. Overall study results and limits: Associated with cytomegalovirus, according to the listing, were 170 or so TCR beta chains. Earlier analysis found most TCR beta V segments productive about 87% or about 30% of the time.

Although they were nominally healthy when sampled, donors likely had unrecorded immune exposures. The CDR3 covers 16 residues. J lost 2 bases, V lost 3 bases, and 9 bases had no gene match. Germline loops: CDR1 SGHKS, CDR2 YYEKEE (reference sequence). The PCR made use of 60 Vbeta and 13 Jbeta primers. Libraries were prepared by immunoSEQ multiplex PCR; TCRdb keeps only in-frame clonotypes and omits some of them. Found here are 150,000 or so clones, roughly 80% of them singletons; the top ten hold 9.5% to 15%. Regarding this clone: Its antigen remains unknown.

This clonotype originated in a man aged 25-40 years in good health and CMV-seropositive. The source material was PBMCs. The V call is TRBV5-5, the J call TRBJ1-2; 8 bases are shared with TRBD1. The CDR3 region is CASSSYNRGGNYGYTF. The DNA of the CDR3 is TGTGCCAGCAGCTCCTACAACAGGGGGGGGAACTATGGCTACACCTTC.